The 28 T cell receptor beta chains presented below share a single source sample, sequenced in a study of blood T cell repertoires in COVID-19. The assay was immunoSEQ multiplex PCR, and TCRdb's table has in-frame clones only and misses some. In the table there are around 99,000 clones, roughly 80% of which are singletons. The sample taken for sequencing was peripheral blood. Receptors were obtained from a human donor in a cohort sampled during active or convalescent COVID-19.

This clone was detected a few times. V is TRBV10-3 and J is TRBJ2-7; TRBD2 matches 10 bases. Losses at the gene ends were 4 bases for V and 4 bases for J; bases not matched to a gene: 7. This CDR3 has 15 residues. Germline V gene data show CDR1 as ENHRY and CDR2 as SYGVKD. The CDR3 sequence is CAISVTGTSVYEQYF. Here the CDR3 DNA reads TGTGCCATCAGTGTAACCGGGACTAGCGTTTACGAGCAGTACTTC.

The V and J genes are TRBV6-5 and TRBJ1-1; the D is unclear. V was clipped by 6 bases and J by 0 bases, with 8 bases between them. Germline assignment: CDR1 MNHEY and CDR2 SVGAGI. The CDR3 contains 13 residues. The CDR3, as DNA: TGTGCCAGCAGGACTCCTGTGAACACTGAAGCTTTCTTT. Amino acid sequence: CASRTPVNTEAFF.

This chain's CDR3 is CASSPWTGESEKLFF. The CDR3 DNA follows: TGCGCCAGCAGCCCGTGGACAGGGGAGAGTGAAAAACTGTTTTTT. This chain joins TRBV5-1 and TRBJ1-4, with TRBD1 identical over 9 bases. CDR1 and CDR2 (germline): SGHRS, YFSETQ. With 4 bases clipped from V and 7 bases from J, the junction kept 8 bases outside the gene matches. CDR3 length: 15 residues.

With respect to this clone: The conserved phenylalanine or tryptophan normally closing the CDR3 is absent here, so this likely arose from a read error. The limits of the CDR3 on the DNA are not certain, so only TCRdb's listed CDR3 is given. The CDR3 region is CTSSQIAGGPG. The chain employs TRBV1 and TRBJ2-7; the table's D call, TRBD2, has no DNA check behind it. TRBV1 is a listed pseudogene. The CDR3 region is 11 residues in length, termini included.

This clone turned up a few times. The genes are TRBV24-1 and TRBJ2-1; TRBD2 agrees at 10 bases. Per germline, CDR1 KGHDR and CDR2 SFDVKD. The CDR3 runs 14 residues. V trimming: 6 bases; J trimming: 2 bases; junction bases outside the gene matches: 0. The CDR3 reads CATSTSGAYNEQFF. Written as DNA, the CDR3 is TGTGCCACCAGTACTAGCGGGGCCTACAATGAGCAGTTCTTC.

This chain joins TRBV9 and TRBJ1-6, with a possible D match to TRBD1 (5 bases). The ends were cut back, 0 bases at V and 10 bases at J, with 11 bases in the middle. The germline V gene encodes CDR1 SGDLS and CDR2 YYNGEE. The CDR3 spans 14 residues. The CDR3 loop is CASSVGGALSPLHF. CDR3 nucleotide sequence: TGTGCCAGCAGCGTAGGGGGCGCTTTGTCACCCCTCCACTTT.

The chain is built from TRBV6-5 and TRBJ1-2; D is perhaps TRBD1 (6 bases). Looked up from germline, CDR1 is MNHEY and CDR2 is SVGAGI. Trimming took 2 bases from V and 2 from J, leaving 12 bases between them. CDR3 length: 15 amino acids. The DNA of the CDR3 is TGTGCCAGCAGTTACGTCTCAGGACAGAACTATGGCTACACCTTC. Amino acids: CASSYVSGQNYGYTF.

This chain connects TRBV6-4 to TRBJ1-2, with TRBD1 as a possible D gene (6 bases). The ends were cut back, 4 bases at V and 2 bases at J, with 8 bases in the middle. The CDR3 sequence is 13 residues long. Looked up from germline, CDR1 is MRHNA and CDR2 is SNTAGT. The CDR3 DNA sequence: TGTGCCAGCAGTGGTCAGGGGAACTATGGCTACACCTTC. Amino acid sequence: CASSGQGNYGYTF.

CDR3 residues: CASSLNRGISSYNEQFF. The CDR3 DNA reads TGTGCCAGCAGCTTAAATAGGGGAATTAGCTCCTACAATGAGCAGTTCTTC. The chain is built from TRBV11-3 and TRBJ2-1; tentatively, D is TRBD1 (5 bases). Trimming removed 2 bases at V and 0 bases at J, with 14 bases between. CDR3 length equals 17 residues. Germline CDR1 is SGHNT and CDR2 is YENEEA.

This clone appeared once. Here the CDR3 reads CASRGQETSYEQYF. CDR3 nucleotides: TGTGCCAGTAGAGGACAGGAGACATCCTACGAGCAGTACTTC. This chain links TRBV19 with TRBJ2-7; 7 bases line up with TRBD1. CDR1 LNHDA and CDR2 SQIVND come from the germline V gene (reference sequence). J gave up 1 base and V 6 bases, and 6 bases lay outside the gene matches. CDR3 length equals 14 residues.

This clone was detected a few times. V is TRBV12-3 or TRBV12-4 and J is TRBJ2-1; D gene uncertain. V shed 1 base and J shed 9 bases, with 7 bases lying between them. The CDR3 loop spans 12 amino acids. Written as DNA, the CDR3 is TGTGCCAGCAGTTTAGTAGCATCTGAGCAGTTCTTC. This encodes CASSLVASEQFF.

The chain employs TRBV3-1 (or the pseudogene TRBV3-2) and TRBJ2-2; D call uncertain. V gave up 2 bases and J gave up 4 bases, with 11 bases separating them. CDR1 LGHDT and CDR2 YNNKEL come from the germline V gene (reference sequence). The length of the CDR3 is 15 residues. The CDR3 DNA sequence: TGTGCCAGCAGCCAAATTTCACCGGGCACCGGGGAGCTGTTTTTT. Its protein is CASSQISPGTGELFF.

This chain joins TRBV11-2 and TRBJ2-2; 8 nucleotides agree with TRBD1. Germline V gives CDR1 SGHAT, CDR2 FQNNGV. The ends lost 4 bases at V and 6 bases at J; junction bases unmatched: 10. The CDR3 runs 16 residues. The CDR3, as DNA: TGTGCCAGCAGCTCGCGGACAGGGTTGGCCGCCGGGGAGCTGTTTTTT. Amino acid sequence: CASSSRTGLAAGELFF.

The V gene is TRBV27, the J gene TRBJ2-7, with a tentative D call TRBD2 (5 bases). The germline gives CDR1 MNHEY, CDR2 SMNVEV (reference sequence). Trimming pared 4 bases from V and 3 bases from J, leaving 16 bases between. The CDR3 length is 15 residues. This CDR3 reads CASSSLLGNHYEQYF. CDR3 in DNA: TGTGCCAGCAGTTCATTACTCGGGAACCACTACGAGCAGTACTTC.

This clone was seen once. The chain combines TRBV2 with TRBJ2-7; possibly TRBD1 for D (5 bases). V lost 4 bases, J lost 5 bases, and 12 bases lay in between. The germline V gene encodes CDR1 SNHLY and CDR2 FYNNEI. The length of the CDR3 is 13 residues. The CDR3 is CASSVYQGNEQYF. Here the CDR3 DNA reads TGTGCCAGCAGTGTTTATCAGGGCAACGAGCAGTACTTC.

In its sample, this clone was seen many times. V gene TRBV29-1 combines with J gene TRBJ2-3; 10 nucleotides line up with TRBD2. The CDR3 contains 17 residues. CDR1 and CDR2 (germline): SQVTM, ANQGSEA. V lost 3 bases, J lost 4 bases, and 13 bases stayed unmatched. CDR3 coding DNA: TGCAGCGTTGATTGGGCTAGCGGGAGAGAGTTAGCAGATACGCAGTATTTT. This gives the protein CSVDWASGRELADTQYF.

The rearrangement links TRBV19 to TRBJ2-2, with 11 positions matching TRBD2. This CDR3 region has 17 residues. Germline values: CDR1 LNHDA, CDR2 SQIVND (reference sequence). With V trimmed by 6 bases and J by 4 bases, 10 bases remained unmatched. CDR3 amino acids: CASRYMTSGKSTGELFF. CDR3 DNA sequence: TGTGCCAGTAGGTACATGACTAGCGGGAAGAGCACCGGGGAGCTGTTTTTT.

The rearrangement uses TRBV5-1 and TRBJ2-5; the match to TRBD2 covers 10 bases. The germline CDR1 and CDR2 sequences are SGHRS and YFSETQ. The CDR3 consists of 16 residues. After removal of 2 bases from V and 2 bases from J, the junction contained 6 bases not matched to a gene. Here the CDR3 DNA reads TGCGCCAGCAGCTTTCTAGCGGGGGCCCTTCAAGAGACCCAGTACTTC. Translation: CASSFLAGALQETQYF.

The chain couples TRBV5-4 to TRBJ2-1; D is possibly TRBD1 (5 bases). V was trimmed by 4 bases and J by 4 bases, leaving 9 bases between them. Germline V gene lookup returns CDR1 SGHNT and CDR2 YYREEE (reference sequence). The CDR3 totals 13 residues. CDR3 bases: TGTGCCAGCAGCCTGGGGCTTTACAATGAGCAGTTCTTC. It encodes CASSLGLYNEQFF.

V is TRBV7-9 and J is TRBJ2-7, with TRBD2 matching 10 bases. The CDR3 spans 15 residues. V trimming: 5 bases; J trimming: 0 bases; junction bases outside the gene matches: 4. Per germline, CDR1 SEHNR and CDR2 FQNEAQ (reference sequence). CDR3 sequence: CASSRTSGTSYEQYF. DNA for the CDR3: TGTGCCAGCAGCCGTACTAGCGGGACCTCCTACGAGCAGTACTTC.

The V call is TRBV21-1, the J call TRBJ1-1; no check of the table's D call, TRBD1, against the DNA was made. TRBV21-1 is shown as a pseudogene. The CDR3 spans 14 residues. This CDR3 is CASSKGVQGMGAFF. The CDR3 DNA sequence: TGTGCCAGCAGCAAAGGGGTTCAGGGGATGGGAGCTTTCTTT.

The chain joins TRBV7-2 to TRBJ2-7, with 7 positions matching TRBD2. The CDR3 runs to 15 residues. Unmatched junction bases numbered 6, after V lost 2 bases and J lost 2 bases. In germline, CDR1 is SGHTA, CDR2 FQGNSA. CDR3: CASSLMGLAAYEQYF. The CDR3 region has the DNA TGTGCCAGCAGCTTAATGGGGCTAGCGGCCTACGAGCAGTACTTC. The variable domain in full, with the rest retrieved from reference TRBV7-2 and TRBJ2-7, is GAGVSQSPSNKVTEKGKDVELRCDPISGHTALYWYRQSLGQGLEFLIYFQGNSAPDKSGLPSDRFSAERTGGSVSTLTIQRTQQEDSAVYLCASSLMGLAAYEQYFGPGTRLTVT.

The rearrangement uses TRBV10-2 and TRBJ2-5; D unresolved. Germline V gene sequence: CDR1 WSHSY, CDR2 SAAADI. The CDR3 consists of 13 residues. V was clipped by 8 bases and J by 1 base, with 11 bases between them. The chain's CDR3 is CASAVRFQETQYF. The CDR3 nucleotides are TGCGCCAGCGCCGTCAGGTTCCAAGAGACCCAGTACTTC.

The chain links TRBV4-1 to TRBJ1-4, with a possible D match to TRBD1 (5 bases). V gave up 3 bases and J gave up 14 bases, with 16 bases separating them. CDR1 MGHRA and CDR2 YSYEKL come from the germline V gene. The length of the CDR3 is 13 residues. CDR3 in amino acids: CASSHSEGTSLFF. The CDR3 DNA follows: TGCGCCAGCAGCCACTCAGAGGGGACTAGTCTGTTTTTT.

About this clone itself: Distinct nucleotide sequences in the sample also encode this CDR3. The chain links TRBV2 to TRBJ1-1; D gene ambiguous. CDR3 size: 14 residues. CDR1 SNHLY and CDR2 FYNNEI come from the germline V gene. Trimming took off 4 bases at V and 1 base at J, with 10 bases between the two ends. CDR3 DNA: TGTGCCAGCAGTGTTCTCCGGGAGAACACTGAAGCTTTCTTT. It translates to CASSVLRENTEAFF.

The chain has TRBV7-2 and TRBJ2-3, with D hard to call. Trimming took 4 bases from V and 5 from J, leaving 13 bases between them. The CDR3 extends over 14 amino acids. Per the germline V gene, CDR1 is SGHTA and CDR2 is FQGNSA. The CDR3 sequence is CASSSERSGDTQYF. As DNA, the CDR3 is TGTGCCAGCAGCTCGGAGCGATCCGGAGATACGCAGTATTTT. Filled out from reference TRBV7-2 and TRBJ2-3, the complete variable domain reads GAGVSQSPSNKVTEKGKDVELRCDPISGHTALYWYRQSLGQGLEFLIYFQGNSAPDKSGLPSDRFSAERTGGSVSTLTIQRTQQEDSAVYLCASSSERSGDTQYFGPGTRLTVL.

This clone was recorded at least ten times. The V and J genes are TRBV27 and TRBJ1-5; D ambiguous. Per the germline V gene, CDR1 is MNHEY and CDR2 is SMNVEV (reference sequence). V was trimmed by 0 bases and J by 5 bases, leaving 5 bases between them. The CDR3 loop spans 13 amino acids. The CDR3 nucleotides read TGTGCCAGCAGTTTATCGCGGGATCAGCCCCAGCATTTT. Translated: CASSLSRDQPQHF.

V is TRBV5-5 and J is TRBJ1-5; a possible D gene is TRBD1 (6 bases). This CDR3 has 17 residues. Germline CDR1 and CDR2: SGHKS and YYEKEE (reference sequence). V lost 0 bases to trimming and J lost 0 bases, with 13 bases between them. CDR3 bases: TGTGCCAGCAGCTTGGGGCTCGGACAGTTTAGCAATCAGCCCCAGCATTTT. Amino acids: CASSLGLGQFSNQPQHF.